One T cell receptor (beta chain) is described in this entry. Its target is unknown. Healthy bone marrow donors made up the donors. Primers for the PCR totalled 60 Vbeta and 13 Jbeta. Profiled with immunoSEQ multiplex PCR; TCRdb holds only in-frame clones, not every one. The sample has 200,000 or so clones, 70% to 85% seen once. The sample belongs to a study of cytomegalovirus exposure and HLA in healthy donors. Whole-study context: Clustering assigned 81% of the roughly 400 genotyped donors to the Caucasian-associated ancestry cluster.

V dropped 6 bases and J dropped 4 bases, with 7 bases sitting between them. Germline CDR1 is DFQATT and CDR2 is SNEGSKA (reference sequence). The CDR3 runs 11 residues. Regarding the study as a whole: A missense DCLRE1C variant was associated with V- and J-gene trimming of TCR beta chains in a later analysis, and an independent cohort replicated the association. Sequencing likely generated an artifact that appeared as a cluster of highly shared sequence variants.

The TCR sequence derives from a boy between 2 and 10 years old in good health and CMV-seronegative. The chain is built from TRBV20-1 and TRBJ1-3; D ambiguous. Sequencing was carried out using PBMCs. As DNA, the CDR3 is TGCAGTGCGTCCGGGGGAAACACCATATATTTT. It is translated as CSASGGNTIYF.